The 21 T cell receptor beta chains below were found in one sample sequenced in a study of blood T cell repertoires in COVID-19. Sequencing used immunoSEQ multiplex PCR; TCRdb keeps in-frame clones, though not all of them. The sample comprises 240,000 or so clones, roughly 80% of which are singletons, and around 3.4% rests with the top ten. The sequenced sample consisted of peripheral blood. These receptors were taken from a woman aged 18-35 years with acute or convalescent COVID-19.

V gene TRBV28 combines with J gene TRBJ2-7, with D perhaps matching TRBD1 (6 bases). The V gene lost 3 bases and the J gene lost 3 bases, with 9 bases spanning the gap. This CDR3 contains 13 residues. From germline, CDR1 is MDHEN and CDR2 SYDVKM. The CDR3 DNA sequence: TGTGCCAGCAGTTTGGGACAAGACTACGAGCAGTACTTC. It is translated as CASSLGQDYEQYF.

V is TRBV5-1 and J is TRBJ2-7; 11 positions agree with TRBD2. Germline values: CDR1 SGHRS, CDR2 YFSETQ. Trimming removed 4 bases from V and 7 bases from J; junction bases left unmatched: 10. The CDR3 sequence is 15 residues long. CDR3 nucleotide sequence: TGCGCCAGCAGCCCCTTAGCGGGAGGGCCGAGGGAGCAGTACTTC. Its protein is CASSPLAGGPREQYF. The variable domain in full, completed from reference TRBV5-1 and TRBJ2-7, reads KAGVTQTPRYLIKTRGQQVTLSCSPISGHRSVSWYQQTPGQGLQFLFEYFSETQRNKGNFPGRFSGRQFSNSRSEMNVSTLELGDSALYLCASSPLAGGPREQYFGPGTRLTVT.

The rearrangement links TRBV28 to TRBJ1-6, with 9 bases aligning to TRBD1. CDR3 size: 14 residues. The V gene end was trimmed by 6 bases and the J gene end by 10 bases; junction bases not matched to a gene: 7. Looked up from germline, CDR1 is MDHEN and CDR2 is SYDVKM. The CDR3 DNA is TGTGCCAGCAGCCTCGGGACAGGGAAGTCACCCCTCCACTTT. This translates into CASSLGTGKSPLHF.

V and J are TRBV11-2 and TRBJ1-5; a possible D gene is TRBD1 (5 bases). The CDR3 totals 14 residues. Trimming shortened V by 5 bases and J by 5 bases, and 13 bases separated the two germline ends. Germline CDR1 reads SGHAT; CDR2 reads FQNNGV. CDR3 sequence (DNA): TGTGCCAGCAGCACCACAGCGGGGGATCAGCCCCAGCATTTT. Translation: CASSTTAGDQPQHF.

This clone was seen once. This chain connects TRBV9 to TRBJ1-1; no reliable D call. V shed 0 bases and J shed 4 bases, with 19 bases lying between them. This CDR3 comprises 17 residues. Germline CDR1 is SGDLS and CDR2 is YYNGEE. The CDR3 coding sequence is TGTGCCAGCAGCGTAGAGCCCCTAAGTCAGGTCGGCACTGAAGCTTTCTTT. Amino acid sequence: CASSVEPLSQVGTEAFF.

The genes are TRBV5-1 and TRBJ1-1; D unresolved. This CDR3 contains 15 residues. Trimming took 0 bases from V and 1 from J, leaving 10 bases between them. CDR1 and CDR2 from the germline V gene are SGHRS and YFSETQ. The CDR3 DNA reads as TGCGCCAGCAGCTTGGACGGTCCCGAGAACACTGAAGCTTTCTTT. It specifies CASSLDGPENTEAFF. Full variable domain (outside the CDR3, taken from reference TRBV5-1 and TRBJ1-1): KAGVTQTPRYLIKTRGQQVTLSCSPISGHRSVSWYQQTPGQGLQFLFEYFSETQRNKGNFPGRFSGRQFSNSRSEMNVSTLELGDSALYLCASSLDGPENTEAFFGQGTRLTVV.

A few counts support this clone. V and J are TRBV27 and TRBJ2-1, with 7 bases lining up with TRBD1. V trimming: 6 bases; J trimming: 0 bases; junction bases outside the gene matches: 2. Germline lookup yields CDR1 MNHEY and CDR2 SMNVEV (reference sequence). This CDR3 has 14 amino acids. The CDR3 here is CASSHRGSYNEQFF. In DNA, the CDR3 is TGTGCCAGCAGCCACAGGGGCTCCTACAATGAGCAGTTCTTC.

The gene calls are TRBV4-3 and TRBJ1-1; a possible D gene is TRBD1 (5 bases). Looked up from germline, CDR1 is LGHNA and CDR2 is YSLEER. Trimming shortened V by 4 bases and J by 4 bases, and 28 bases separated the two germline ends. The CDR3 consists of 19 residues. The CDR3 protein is CASSLRMGDSRTGVTEAFF. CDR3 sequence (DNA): TGCGCCAGCAGCCTCAGGATGGGGGACTCCAGAACGGGTGTCACTGAAGCTTTCTTT.

The CDR3 is CASSLSLAGSKNIQYF. CDR3 nucleotides: TGTGCCAGCAGTTTATCGCTAGCGGGATCCAAAAACATTCAGTACTTC. The genes are TRBV27 and TRBJ2-4; 9 bases agree with TRBD2. The length of the CDR3 is 16 residues. The germline V gene has CDR1 MNHEY and CDR2 SMNVEV (reference sequence). The V and J ends lost 0 bases and 2 bases, in that order; junction bases with no gene match: 2.

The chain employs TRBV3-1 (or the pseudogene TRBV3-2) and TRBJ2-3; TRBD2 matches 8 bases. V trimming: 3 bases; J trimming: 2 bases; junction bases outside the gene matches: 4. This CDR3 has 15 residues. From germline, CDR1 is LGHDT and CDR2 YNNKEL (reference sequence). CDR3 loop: CASSHTSGNTDTQYF. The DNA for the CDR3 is TGTGCCAGCAGCCACACTAGCGGAAACACAGATACGCAGTATTTT.

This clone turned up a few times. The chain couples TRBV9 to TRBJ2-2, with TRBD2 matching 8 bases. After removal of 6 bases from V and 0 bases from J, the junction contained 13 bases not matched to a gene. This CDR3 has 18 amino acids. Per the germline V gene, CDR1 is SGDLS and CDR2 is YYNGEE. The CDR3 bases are TGTGCCAGCACCCGACTAGCGTCTTTTATATCGAACACCGGGGAGCTGTTTTTT. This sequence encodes CASTRLASFISNTGELFF.

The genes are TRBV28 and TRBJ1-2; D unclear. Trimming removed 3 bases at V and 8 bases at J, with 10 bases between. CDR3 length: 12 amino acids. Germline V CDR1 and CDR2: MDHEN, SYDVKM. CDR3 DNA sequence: TGTGCCAGCAGTTTTGGGCTAAGAGGCTACACCTTC. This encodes CASSFGLRGYTF.

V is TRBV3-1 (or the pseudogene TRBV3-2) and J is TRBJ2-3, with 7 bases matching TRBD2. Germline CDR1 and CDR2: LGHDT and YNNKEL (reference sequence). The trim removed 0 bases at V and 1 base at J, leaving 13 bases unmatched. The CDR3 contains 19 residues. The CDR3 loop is CASSQDRLSSGRGTDTQYF. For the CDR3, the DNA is TGTGCCAGCAGCCAAGATCGGTTGTCTAGCGGCCGAGGCACAGATACGCAGTATTTT.

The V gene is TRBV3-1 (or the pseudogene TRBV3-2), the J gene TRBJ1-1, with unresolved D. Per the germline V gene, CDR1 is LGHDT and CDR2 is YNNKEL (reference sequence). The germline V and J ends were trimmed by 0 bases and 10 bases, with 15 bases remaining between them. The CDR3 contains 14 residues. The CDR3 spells CASSQDRWNMSAFF. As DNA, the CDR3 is TGTGCCAGCAGCCAAGACAGGTGGAACATGTCAGCTTTCTTT.

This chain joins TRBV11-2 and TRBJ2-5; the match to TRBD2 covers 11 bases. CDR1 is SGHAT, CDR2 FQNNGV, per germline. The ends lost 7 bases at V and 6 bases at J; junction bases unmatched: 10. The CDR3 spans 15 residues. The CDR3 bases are TGTGCCAGCAAATTAACTAGCGGGAGCTTGCAGACCCAGTACTTC. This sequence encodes CASKLTSGSLQTQYF.

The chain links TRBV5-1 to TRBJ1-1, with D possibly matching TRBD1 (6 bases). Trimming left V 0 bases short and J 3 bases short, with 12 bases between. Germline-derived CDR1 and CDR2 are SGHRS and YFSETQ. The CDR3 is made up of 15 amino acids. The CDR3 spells CASSLGQGPYTEAFF. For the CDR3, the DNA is TGCGCCAGCAGCTTGGGGCAGGGGCCCTACACTGAAGCTTTCTTT.

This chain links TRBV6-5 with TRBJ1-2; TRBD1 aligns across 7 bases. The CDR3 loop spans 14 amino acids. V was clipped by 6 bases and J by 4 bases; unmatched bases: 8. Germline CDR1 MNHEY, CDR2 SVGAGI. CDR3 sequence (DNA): TGTGCCAGCAGCCTACGGGACAGCCCCTATGGCTACACCTTC. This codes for CASSLRDSPYGYTF.

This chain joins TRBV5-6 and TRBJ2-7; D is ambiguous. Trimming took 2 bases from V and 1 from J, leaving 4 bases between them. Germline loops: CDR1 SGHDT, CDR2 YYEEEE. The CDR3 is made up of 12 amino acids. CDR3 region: CASSFESYEQYF. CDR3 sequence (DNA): TGTGCCAGCAGCTTCGAGTCCTACGAGCAGTACTTC.

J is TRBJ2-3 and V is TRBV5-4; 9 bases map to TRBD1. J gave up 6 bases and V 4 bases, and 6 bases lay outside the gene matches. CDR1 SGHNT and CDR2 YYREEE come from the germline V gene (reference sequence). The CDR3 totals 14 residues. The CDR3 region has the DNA TGTGCCAGCAGCCGCGACAGGGGGTGGGATACGCAGTATTTT. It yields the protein CASSRDRGWDTQYF.

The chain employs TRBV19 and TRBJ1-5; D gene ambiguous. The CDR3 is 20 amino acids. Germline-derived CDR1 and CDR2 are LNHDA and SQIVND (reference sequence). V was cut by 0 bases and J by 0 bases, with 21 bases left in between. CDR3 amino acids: CASSIDPRERTLYSNQPQHF. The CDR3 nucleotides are TGTGCCAGTAGTATAGATCCCCGGGAGCGGACCCTTTATAGCAATCAGCCCCAGCATTTT.

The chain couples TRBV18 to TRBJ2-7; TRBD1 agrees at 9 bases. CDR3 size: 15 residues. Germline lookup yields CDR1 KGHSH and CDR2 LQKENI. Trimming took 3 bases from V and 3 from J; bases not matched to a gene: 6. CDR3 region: CASSPLGTGYYEQYF. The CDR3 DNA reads TGTGCCAGCTCACCGCTGGGGACAGGGTACTACGAGCAGTACTTC.